A selection of T cell receptor beta chains follows, all from one sample in a study of T cell clones after liver transplantation. Clones were read by immunoSEQ multiplex PCR, and TCRdb kept only the in-frame ones, dropping some. The data contain about 75,000 clones, around four fifths of them singletons. The sample consisted of CD4+ T cells from blood, taken about 50 months after liver transplant. Every receptor here comes from a human patient who received a liver transplant. These T cells may partly come from the graft donor. CDR3s include the opening cysteine and the closing phenylalanine or tryptophan. The D gene is left open where the match is weak. Only part of the rows carry a size: once, few, many, or a class if the clone is expanded.

v_gene	j_gene	d_gene	abundance	CDR3nt	CDR3aa
TRBV5-6	TRBJ2-7	TRBD2	-	TGTGCCAGCAGCTTGGTAGCGGGGGCCTACGAGCAGTACTTC	CASSLVAGAYEQYF
TRBV5-1	TRBJ1-4	TRBD1	-	TGCGCCAGCAGCATCGGACAGGGGGGAGAAAAACTGTTTTTT	CASSIGQGGEKLFF
TRBV18	TRBJ2-7	-	-	TGTGCCAGCTCAGCTGGGGACGGCGCTCGCGAGCAGTACTTC	CASSAGDGAREQYF
TRBV6-1	TRBJ1-5	-	-	TGTGCCAGCAGTGAAGCCCCCAGGGCTAATAGCAATCAGCCCCAGCATTTT	CASSEAPRANSNQPQHF
TRBV4-1	TRBJ2-1	TRBD2	-	TGCGCCAGCAGCACGGGCCTAGCGGCCTACAATGAGCAGTTCTTC	CASSTGLAAYNEQFF
TRBV9	TRBJ2-3	-	-	TGTGCCAGCAGCGTAGGACTCGGCGGGGATACGCAGTATTTT	CASSVGLGGDTQYF
TRBV11-2	TRBJ2-5	TRBD2	-	TGTGCCAGCAGCCCGGGACTAGCGGAGACCCAGTACTTC	CASSPGLAETQYF
TRBV7-3	TRBJ1-3	TRBD1	-	TGTGCCAGCAGTCTCGGACAGGGCTCTGGAAACACCATATATTTT	CASSLGQGSGNTIYF
TRBV28	TRBJ1-5	-	-	TGTGCCAGCAGTAACCTGCAGCCCCAGCATTTT	CASSNLQPQHF
TRBV12-5	TRBJ1-1	-	-	TGTGCTAGTGGTTTGGTATATTCTGTTGACCCCCGCGGCACTGAAGCTTTCTTT	CASGLVYSVDPRGTEAFF
TRBV11-3	TRBJ2-7	-	-	TGTGCCAGCAGCTTAGATTTAGGAGGCGAGCAGTACTTC	CASSLDLGGEQYF
TRBV7-2	TRBJ1-4	-	-	TGTGCCAGCAGCTTAAGGACAGCAACTAATGAAAAACTGTTTTTT	CASSLRTATNEKLFF
TRBV9	TRBJ2-7	-	-	TGTGCCAGCAGCGTAGGAGGGGACGAGCAGTACTTC	CASSVGGDEQYF
TRBV18	TRBJ1-1	-	once	TGTGCCAGCTCACCATCGGCAGGTGCTGTGGCTGAAGCTTTCTTT	CASSPSAGAVAEAFF
TRBV19	TRBJ2-5	TRBD1	-	TGTGCCAGTAGTACCAACAGGGGTGAGACCCAGTACTTC	CASSTNRGETQYF
TRBV19	TRBJ1-3	-	-	TGTGCCAGTAGAAATCCAAGGGCTGGAAACACCATATATTTT	CASRNPRAGNTIYF
TRBV5-6	TRBJ1-1	-	-	TGTGCCAGCAGCCACCTTAGTAGGGACACTGAAGCTTTCTTT	CASSHLSRDTEAFF
TRBV7-8	TRBJ1-6	-	-	TGTGCCAGCAGCGCCAGTGGGGAGAATTCACCCCTCCACTTT	CASSASGENSPLHF
TRBV2	TRBJ1-3	-	-	TGTGCCAGCAGTGAACTCATTTCTGGAAACACCATATATTTT	CASSELISGNTIYF
TRBV5-6	TRBJ2-7	-	-	TGTGCCAGCAGCACAACCTCAGGGGCGCCACCGTACGAGCAGTACTTC	CASSTTSGAPPYEQYF
TRBV19	TRBJ2-1	-	few	TGTGCCAGTAGTATTCCTAGCGTGTACAATGAGCAGTTCTTC	CASSIPSVYNEQFF
TRBV7-7	TRBJ2-5	-	-	TGTGCTAGCAGCTTAGGGTATAAAGAGACCCAGTACTTC	CASSLGYKETQYF
TRBV29-1	TRBJ2-5	-	once	TGCAGCGTTGGGACACACCAAGAGACCCAGTACTTC	CSVGTHQETQYF
TRBV7-2	TRBJ2-5	TRBD2	-	TGTGCCAGCAGCTTCGAACTAGCGGGGTATGGGGAGACCCAGTACTTC	CASSFELAGYGETQYF
TRBV7-6	TRBJ2-2	-	-	TGTGCCAGCAGCGTAGACATTACCGAGACCGGGGAGCTGTTTTTT	CASSVDITETGELFF
TRBV5-1	TRBJ2-7	-	-	TGCGCCAGCAGCCCAATGACGGTATCCTACGAGCAGTACTTC	CASSPMTVSYEQYF
TRBV25-1	TRBJ2-3	-	-	TGTGCCAGCAGTGAATCAAAAGCGGGCCCCACAGATACGCAGTATTTT	CASSESKAGPTDTQYF
TRBV5-5	TRBJ2-7	-	-	TGTGCCAGCAGCTTGAGCTCCTACGAGCAGTACTTC	CASSLSSYEQYF
TRBV9	TRBJ1-2	-	-	TGTGCCAGCAGCGGGCCTGGGGCAGGGTACTATGGCTACACCTTC	CASSGPGAGYYGYTF
TRBV5-8	TRBJ2-7	-	-	TGTGCCAGCAGCTCTTCTACGGACTACGAGCAGTACTTC	CASSSSTDYEQYF
TRBV7-2	TRBJ2-2	-	-	TGTGCCAGCAGCTTAGCAGGAGACACCGGGGAGCTGTTTTTT	CASSLAGDTGELFF
TRBV30	TRBJ2-7	TRBD2	-	TGTGCCTGGAGCAGGGGACTAGACCCGTGGCAGTACTTC	CAWSRGLDPWQYF
TRBV9	TRBJ2-3	-	-	TGTGCCAGCAGCGTAGGGGGGGCCCTCACAGATACGCAGTATTTT	CASSVGGALTDTQYF
TRBV30	TRBJ1-6	-	-	TGTGCCTGGAGTTACCAGGTAAGAAGGGTACCCCTCCACTTT	CAWSYQVRRVPLHF
TRBV13	TRBJ2-5	-	-	TGTGCCAGCAGCCCAGTAGGCCAGGGAGCAGAGACCCAGTACTTC	CASSPVGQGAETQYF
TRBV6-1	TRBJ1-2	-	-	TGTGCCAGCAGTGAAGCGCTTTGGCAGAAGTATGGCTACACCTTC	CASSEALWQKYGYTF
TRBV18	TRBJ2-2	-	-	TGTGCCAGCTCACCACTACCTTTCAGCGGAACCGGAACCGGGGAGCTGTTTTTT	CASSPLPFSGTGTGELFF
TRBV7-2	TRBJ2-6	-	medium-sized	TGTGCCAGCAGCTTATCAGCAGGGGCTGGGGCCAACGTCCTGACTTTC	CASSLSAGAGANVLTF
TRBV6-6	TRBJ2-3	-	-	TGTGCCAGCAGTTACTCGGGGCGGAGCACAGATACGCAGTATTTT	CASSYSGRSTDTQYF
TRBV4-3	TRBJ2-2	-	few	TGCGCCAGCAGCCAAGATATAACCGGGGGGCCTGACACCGGGGAGCTGTTTTTT	CASSQDITGGPDTGELFF
TRBV11-2	TRBJ1-1	-	-	TGTGCCAGCAGCTTAGATGTGGGGTTGAGGGCTGAAGCTTTCTTT	CASSLDVGLRAEAFF
TRBV28	TRBJ1-4	-	-	TGTGCCAGCCAGACAGCTAATGAAAAACTGTTTTTT	CASQTANEKLFF
TRBV6-5	TRBJ2-7	-	few	TGTGCCAGCAAGGGAGACAAAGAGTCCTACGAGCAGTACTTC	CASKGDKESYEQYF
TRBV7-2	TRBJ2-7	-	-	TGTGCCAGCAGCTTAGTGCCTTATCCCTACGAGCAGTACTTC	CASSLVPYPYEQYF
TRBV6-6	TRBJ1-1	-	-	TGTGCCAGCGCCCGCCATTCTCAGGGCACTGAAGCTTTCTTT	CASARHSQGTEAFF
TRBV2	TRBJ2-1	-	-	TGTGCCAGCAGTGAAATTCCCGGCTCCTACAATGAGCAGTTCTTC	CASSEIPGSYNEQFF
TRBV28	TRBJ1-6	-	-	TGTGCCAGCAGTTATCAAGGAAACAACTCACCCCTCCACTTT	CASSYQGNNSPLHF
TRBV15	TRBJ1-1	-	-	TGTGCCACCAGCAGAGATGAAGCCCAGTCGGTGTTCTTT	CATSRDEAQSVFF
TRBV5-1	TRBJ2-5	TRBD2	-	TGCGCCAGCAGCGTATCGGGGGGACAAGAGACCCAGTACTTC	CASSVSGGQETQYF
TRBV6-6	TRBJ2-7	TRBD2	-	TGTGCCAGCAGTTCGACTAGCGGGGAGCAGTACTTC	CASSSTSGEQYF
TRBV19	TRBJ1-3	-	-	TGTGCCAGTAGTATTTCGGACAGACCGAGGAACACCATATATTTT	CASSISDRPRNTIYF
TRBV9	TRBJ1-1	-	-	TGTGCCAGCAGCGTAGGGAAGGGGAAGGACACTGAAGCTTTCTTT	CASSVGKGKDTEAFF
TRBV5-1	TRBJ1-2	TRBD1	-	TGCGCCAGCAGCGACCGGGACAGGGGTTATAACTATGGCTACACCTTC	CASSDRDRGYNYGYTF
TRBV4-2	TRBJ1-1	-	-	TGTGCCAGCAGCCAAGACGCGCCCGGAAGGAGGGCTTTCTTT	CASSQDAPGRRAFF
TRBV5-1	TRBJ2-7	-	-	TGCGCCAGCAGCTTGGAGGCACTTAGCTCCTACGAGCAGTACTTC	CASSLEALSSYEQYF
TRBV7-6	TRBJ1-2	TRBD1	-	TGTGCCAGCAGCTTCGTCGGACAGGATGGCTACACCTTC	CASSFVGQDGYTF
TRBV15	TRBJ2-5	-	-	TGTGCCACCAGCAGAGGGGGCAGGGAGACCCAGTACTTC	CATSRGGRETQYF
TRBV19	TRBJ2-4	-	-	TGTGCCAGTAGTATAGCGACAGCCAAAAACATTCAGTACTTC	CASSIATAKNIQYF
TRBV7-2	TRBJ1-2	TRBD1	-	TGTGCCAGCAGCCCTTGGACAGGGGGCGCGGATGGCTACACCTTC	CASSPWTGGADGYTF
TRBV7-9	TRBJ1-6	-	-	TGTGCCAGCAGCTCTTCTCGTGGGCAGGGTAATTCACCCCTCCACTTT	CASSSSRGQGNSPLHF